This entry features one T cell receptor (beta chain) sequence. An input of roughly 0.5 to 1 ug of RNA was subjected to reverse transcription using random hexamers. Across 54 Vbeta and 13 Jbeta, TCR beta CDR3 was amplified with immunoSEQ multiplex PCR. TCRdb itself ran the immunoSEQ multiplex PCR reads through MiXCR, one entry per CDR3 protein. The table lists 120,000 to 150,000 distinct CDR3 sequences, 94% of them singletons. This sample is part of a study of CD8 T cells in Susac syndrome. The germline V gene has CDR1 DFQATT and CDR2 SNEGSKA (reference sequence). With V trimmed by 3 bases and J by 2 bases, 2 bases remained unmatched. The CDR3 consists of 14 residues. Sequencing of TCR beta, carried out with a high-throughput approach, was applied to CD8+ and CD4+ T cells from the blood. The control participants were healthy donors, and these controls were matched with respect to both age and sex. It was negative isolation that provided the CD8+ and CD4+ T cells, whereas TEMRA cells were enriched by FACS.

The origin of this receptor is a human donor in good health. Material for sequencing was CD8+ T cells from PBMCs. The chain employs TRBV20-1 and TRBJ2-1; 9 nucleotides agree with TRBD2. CDR3 DNA sequence: TGCAGTGCTAGCGCTAGCGGGACCTACAATGAGCAGTTCTTC. It encodes CSASASGTYNEQFF.